The TCR beta chain under discussion was sequenced for a study of blood T cell repertoires in COVID-19. Study-level information: Samples representing acute and convalescent COVID-19 were sourced from the United States, Italy and Spain.

Data came from immunoSEQ multiplex PCR; TCRdb stores just in-frame clones and leaves some out. Of some 80,000 clones listed, 90% are singletons. J lost 4 bases, V lost 5 bases, and 4 bases had no gene match. The CDR3 is 14 amino acids. Per the germline V gene, CDR1 is SGHTA and CDR2 is FQGNSA. The source of this sequence is a woman aged 80 or over with active or convalescent COVID-19. Sequencing was carried out using peripheral blood. V usage is TRBV7-2 and J usage is TRBJ1-5, with 8 bases that match TRBD1. The chain's CDR3 is CASSTRQGNQPQHF. DNA for the CDR3: TGTGCCAGCAGCACCCGACAGGGGAATCAGCCCCAGCATTTT.